Here is one TCR beta chain with its context. V shed 1 base and J shed 5 bases, with 21 bases lying between them. This CDR3 contains 18 residues. The germline V gene has CDR1 MGHRA and CDR2 YSYEKL. The source of the sample is a study of blood T cell repertoires in COVID-19. Study details: Acute and convalescent COVID-19 samples came from the United States, Italy and Spain.

Profiled with immunoSEQ multiplex PCR; TCRdb holds only in-frame clones, not every one. Here the sample spans 130,000 to 150,000 clones, approximately 89% being singletons. The sample was peripheral blood. The rearrangement uses TRBV4-1 and TRBJ1-5; possible D gene TRBD1, 5 bases. This sequence was found in a woman aged 45 to 65 with acute or convalescent COVID-19. CDR3 residues: CASSQGTGLTDYYQPQHF. The CDR3 DNA reads as TGCGCCAGCAGCCAAGGGACGGGACTCACGGACTACTATCAGCCCCAGCATTTT.